Considering frequency, the clone carrying this TCR beta chain is medium-sized. The data were obtained in a study of synovial regulatory T cells in juvenile arthritis. Some clones are missing from TCRdb's copy, which holds only in-frame ones; the method was immunoSEQ multiplex PCR. In all, the sample yields about 2,500 clones. Synovial fluid was collected with matched peripheral blood from each patient with active arthritis. The sample taken for sequencing was Treg cells from the synovium. The receptor was derived from a donor younger than 30 with juvenile idiopathic arthritis.

The CDR3 spells CASSPQTGLFYGYTF. The gene calls are TRBV7-2 and TRBJ1-2. CDR3 size: 15 residues. DNA is not recorded here. CDR1 and CDR2 from the germline V gene are SGHTA and FQGNSA.